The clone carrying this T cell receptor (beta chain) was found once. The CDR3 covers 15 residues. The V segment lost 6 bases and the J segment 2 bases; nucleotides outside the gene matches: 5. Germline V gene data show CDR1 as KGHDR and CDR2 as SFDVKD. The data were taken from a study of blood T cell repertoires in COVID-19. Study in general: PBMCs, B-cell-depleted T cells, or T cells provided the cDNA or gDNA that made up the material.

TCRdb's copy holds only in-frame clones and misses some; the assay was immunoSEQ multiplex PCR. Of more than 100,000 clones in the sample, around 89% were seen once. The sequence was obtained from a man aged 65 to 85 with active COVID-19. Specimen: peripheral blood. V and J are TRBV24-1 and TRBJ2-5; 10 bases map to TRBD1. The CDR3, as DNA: TGTGCCACCAGTCGGGGACAGGGGATTCAAGAGACCCAGTACTTC. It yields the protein CATSRGQGIQETQYF.